Each of the 20 T cell receptor beta chains below was sequenced from the same sample in a study of T-cell reconstitution after alpha-beta-depleted transplantation in children. Preparation of the TCRbeta library involved a method that used unique molecular identifiers. One entry per CDR3 protein results from TCRdb running MiXCR on the PCR reads. The top ten clones hold about 4.5% of a sample with 300,000 to 400,000 distinct CDR3 sequences, 13% of them seen once. The sample here was PBMCs, taken from the stem cell graft. The receptors derive from a human donor who donated a stem cell graft to a child with Fanconi anemia.

The V and J genes are TRBV14 and TRBJ2-7; 9 bases agree with TRBD1. V lost 1 base and J lost 6; bases outside the gene matches: 7. Germline loops: CDR1 SGHDN, CDR2 FVKESK. This CDR3 comprises 15 residues. CDR3 protein: CASSQGLSTGGEQYF. In DNA form, the CDR3 reads TGTGCCAGCAGCCAAGGCCTCTCGACAGGGGGCGAGCAGTACTTC.

This clonotype was seen more than once but under ten times. The CDR3 DNA reads as TGCAGTGCGCGGACTAGCGGGGTCGCCGGGGAGCTGTTTTTT. It specifies CSARTSGVAGELFF. The chain is built from TRBV20-1 and TRBJ2-2, with 12 bases matching TRBD2. Germline CDR1 DFQATT, CDR2 SNEGSKA (reference sequence). The CDR3 extends over 14 amino acids. With 6 bases clipped from V and 6 bases from J, the junction kept 5 bases outside the gene matches.

This clonotype was picked up a small number of times. The CDR3 region has the DNA TGTGCCAGCAGTTTAGAACAGGGTAGCAATCAGCCCCAGCATTTT. It encodes CASSLEQGSNQPQHF. This chain connects TRBV12-3 or TRBV12-4 to TRBJ1-5, with a weak D call TRBD1 (6 bases). The CDR3 covers 15 residues. V dropped 1 base and J dropped 0 bases, with 7 bases sitting between them.

This clonotype appeared many times. V is TRBV5-1 and J is TRBJ2-1; 8 nucleotides line up with TRBD1. CDR3 length: 14 residues. V was clipped by 4 bases and J by 9 bases; unmatched bases: 9. Germline V gene sequence: CDR1 SGHRS, CDR2 YFSETQ. The CDR3 protein is CASSTGQGEVEQFF. The CDR3 DNA reads as TGCGCCAGCAGCACCGGACAGGGTGAAGTTGAGCAGTTCTTC.

This clonotype has a single count. The chain couples TRBV29-1 to TRBJ2-5, with 7 bases fitting TRBD1. The J segment lost 4 bases and the V segment lost 8 bases, leaving 7 bases of the junction unmatched. This CDR3 comprises 12 residues. CDR1 and CDR2 (germline): SQVTM, ANQGSEA. This CDR3 is CSLAGGGETQYF. The CDR3 bases are TGCAGCCTGGCAGGGGGTGGAGAGACCCAGTACTTC. Full variable domain (outside the CDR3, taken from reference TRBV29-1 and TRBJ2-5): SAVISQKPSRDICQRGTSLTIQCQVDSQVTMMFWYRQQPGQSLTLIATANQGSEATYESGFVIDKFPISRPNLTFSTLTVSNMSPEDSSIYLCSLAGGGETQYFGPGTRLLVL.

In its sample, this clonotype was seen a few times. The chain is built from TRBV6-5 and TRBJ1-2; tentative D call: TRBD1 (5 bases). The germline gives CDR1 MNHEY, CDR2 SVGAGI. Trimming removed 5 bases at V and 4 bases at J, with 14 bases between. CDR3 length: 14 amino acids. The CDR3: CASSRPGPPYGYTF. The CDR3 DNA reads as TGTGCCAGCAGTAGACCGGGACCGCCCTATGGCTACACCTTC.

At least ten counts were recorded for this clonotype. The rearrangement joins TRBV7-2 to TRBJ2-3, with D possibly matching TRBD1 (6 bases). CDR3 size: 13 residues. Germline V gives CDR1 SGHTA, CDR2 FQGNSA. V was pared by 6 bases and J by 6 bases, with 13 bases between. CDR3 protein: CASRRDNGDTQYF. The CDR3 region has the DNA TGTGCCAGCAGAAGGGACAACGGTGATACGCAGTATTTT.

This clonotype was observed a handful of times. The CDR3 loop reads CASSSYDSYAFF. The CDR3 DNA reads TGTGCCAGCAGCTCGTACGATAGCTACGCTTTCTTT. This sequence joins TRBV11-1 and TRBJ1-1; D is ambiguous. This CDR3 has 12 amino acids. The V end lost 4 bases, the J end lost 11 bases, and 14 bases lay between the germline ends. The germline gives CDR1 SGHAT, CDR2 FQDESV (reference sequence).

The chain couples TRBV6-5 to TRBJ1-2, with D tentatively TRBD1 (5 bases). Germline CDR1 and CDR2: MNHEY and SVGAGI. V lost 2 bases and J lost 8, with 15 bases in between. The CDR3 runs 14 residues. CDR3: CASSYPGGENGYTF. In DNA form, the CDR3 reads TGTGCCAGCAGTTACCCAGGAGGGGAAAACGGCTACACCTTC.

This clonotype was seen a few times. The rearrangement joins TRBV12-3 or TRBV12-4 to TRBJ2-1; TRBD1 agrees at 9 bases. CDR3 length: 14 amino acids. Trimming cost V 3 bases and J 7 bases; bases outside gene matches: 4. CDR3 sequence: CASSFGTGLNEQFF. Here the CDR3 DNA reads TGTGCCAGCAGTTTCGGGACAGGGTTAAATGAGCAGTTCTTC.

The V and J genes are TRBV28 and TRBJ1-1; no clear D. Trimming took off 6 bases at V and 8 bases at J, with 16 bases between the two ends. Looked up from germline, CDR1 is MDHEN and CDR2 is SYDVKM. CDR3 length: 13 residues. The CDR3 nucleotides are TGTGCCAGCAGCGCCCTAGGACGGTCAGAAGCTTTCTTT. Translated, it gives CASSALGRSEAFF.

The chain carries TRBV11-2 and TRBJ2-1; a possible D gene is TRBD1 (5 bases). The CDR3 length is 14 residues. CDR1 is SGHAT and CDR2 is FQNNGV in the germline V gene. V shed 5 bases and J shed 3 bases, with 11 bases lying between them. CDR3 DNA: TGTGCCAGCAGCCCGAGGACAATCTACAATGAGCAGTTCTTC. The encoded protein is CASSPRTIYNEQFF. Complete variable domain (other parts from reference TRBV11-2 and TRBJ2-1): EAGVAQSPRYKIIEKRQSVAFWCNPISGHATLYWYQQILGQGPKLLIQFQNNGVVDDSQLPKDRFSAERLKGVDSTLKIQPAKLEDSAVYLCASSPRTIYNEQFFGPGTRLTVL.

The chain couples TRBV5-1 to TRBJ1-2, with D unresolved. Germline CDR1 SGHRS, CDR2 YFSETQ. V dropped 4 bases and J dropped 0 bases, with 13 bases sitting between them. The CDR3 runs to 15 residues. The CDR3 DNA follows: TGCGCCAGCAGCCCGGGTGGGCCCCCTAACTATGGCTACACCTTC. Translating gives CASSPGGPPNYGYTF.

The CDR3 protein is CATSETGVSGNEQFF. The CDR3 nucleotides read TGTGCCACCAGTGAAACAGGGGTCTCTGGGAATGAGCAGTTCTTC. The chain is built from TRBV24-1 and TRBJ2-1; TRBD1 aligns across 7 bases. The CDR3 loop spans 15 amino acids. J lost 7 bases, V lost 4 bases, and 9 bases had no gene match. The germline gives CDR1 KGHDR, CDR2 SFDVKD.

Only a few counts were recorded for this clonotype. J is TRBJ2-5 and V is TRBV5-1, with a weak D call TRBD1 (6 bases). Germline-derived CDR1 and CDR2 are SGHRS and YFSETQ. This CDR3 is 18 amino acids long. Trimming took off 0 bases at V and 0 bases at J, with 18 bases between the two ends. The CDR3 is CASSLASQGRSYQETQYF. The CDR3 DNA sequence: TGCGCCAGCAGCTTGGCCTCCCAGGGGCGCTCCTACCAAGAGACCCAGTACTTC.

Many counts were recorded for this clonotype. The J gene is TRBJ2-2, the V gene TRBV6-2 or TRBV6-3; tentatively, D is TRBD2 (5 bases). Germline assignment: CDR1 MNHEY and CDR2 SVGEGT. Trimming pared 5 bases from V and 4 bases from J, leaving 8 bases between. CDR3 length: 13 residues. This CDR3 is CASSPTSTGELFF. In DNA form, the CDR3 reads TGTGCCAGCAGTCCCACTAGCACCGGGGAGCTGTTTTTT.

The J gene is TRBJ1-4, the V gene TRBV12-3 or TRBV12-4; perhaps TRBD1 as D (6 bases). The V end lost 10 bases, the J end lost 6 bases, and 15 bases lay between the germline ends. There are 13 residues in the CDR3. DNA of the CDR3: TGTGCCACCTCACAGGGCGACGATGAAAAACTGTTTTTT. It specifies CATSQGDDEKLFF.

The sample holds many counts of this clonotype. This chain uses TRBV20-1 with TRBJ1-2; D is undetermined. Trimming took 5 bases from V and 8 from J, leaving 15 bases between them. The CDR3 is 12 amino acids. CDR1 and CDR2 from the germline V gene are DFQATT and SNEGSKA (reference sequence). CDR3 coding DNA: TGCAGTGCTTCCCGAAGGGTGGGGGGCTACACCTTC. This codes for CSASRRVGGYTF.

There are many counts of this clonotype. The rearrangement uses TRBV12-3 or TRBV12-4 and TRBJ1-2, with TRBD1 identical over 7 bases. V shed 4 bases and J 4 bases; nucleotides not matched to a gene: 0. The CDR3 loop spans 12 amino acids. The CDR3 bases are TGTGCCAGCAGTTACAGGGGCTATGGCTACACCTTC. This codes for CASSYRGYGYTF.

This clonotype occurred a few times. The V and J genes are TRBV12-3 or TRBV12-4 and TRBJ2-7; TRBD1 agrees at 8 bases. The CDR3 extends over 15 amino acids. V lost 2 bases and J lost 3; bases outside the gene matches: 6. CDR3 protein: CASSLSAGGGYEQYF. CDR3 nucleotides: TGTGCCAGCAGTTTATCGGCAGGGGGCGGCTACGAGCAGTACTTC.